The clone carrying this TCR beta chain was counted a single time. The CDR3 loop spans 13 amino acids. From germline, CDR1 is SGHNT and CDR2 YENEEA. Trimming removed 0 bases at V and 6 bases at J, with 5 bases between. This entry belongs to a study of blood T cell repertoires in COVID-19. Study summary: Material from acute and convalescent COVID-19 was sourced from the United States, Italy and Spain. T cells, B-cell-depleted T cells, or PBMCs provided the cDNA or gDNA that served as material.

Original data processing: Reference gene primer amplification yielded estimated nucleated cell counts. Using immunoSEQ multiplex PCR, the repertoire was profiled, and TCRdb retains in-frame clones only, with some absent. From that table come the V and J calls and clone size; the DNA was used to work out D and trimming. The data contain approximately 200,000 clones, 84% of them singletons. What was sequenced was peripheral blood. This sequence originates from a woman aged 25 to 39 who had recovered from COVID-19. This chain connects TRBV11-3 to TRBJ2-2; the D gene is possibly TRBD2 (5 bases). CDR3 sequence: CASSLEGAGELFF. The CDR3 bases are TGTGCCAGCAGCTTAGAGGGAGCCGGGGAGCTGTTTTTT. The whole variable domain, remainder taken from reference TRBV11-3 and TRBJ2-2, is EAGVVQSPRYKIIEKKQPVAFWCNPISGHNTLYWYLQNLGQGPELLIRYENEEAVDDSQLPKDRFSAERLKGVDSTLKIQPAELGDSAVYLCASSLEGAGELFFGEGSRLTVL.